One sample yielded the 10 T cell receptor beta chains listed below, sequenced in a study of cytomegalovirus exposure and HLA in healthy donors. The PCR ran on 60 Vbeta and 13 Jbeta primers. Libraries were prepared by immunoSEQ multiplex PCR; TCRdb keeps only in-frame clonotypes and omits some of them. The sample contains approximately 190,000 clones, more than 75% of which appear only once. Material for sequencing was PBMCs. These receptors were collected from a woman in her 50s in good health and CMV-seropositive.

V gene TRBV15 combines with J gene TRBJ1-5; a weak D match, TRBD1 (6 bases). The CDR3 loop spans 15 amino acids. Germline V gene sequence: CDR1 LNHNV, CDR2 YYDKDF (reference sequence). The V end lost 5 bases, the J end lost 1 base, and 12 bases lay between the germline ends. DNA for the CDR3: TGTGCCACCAGCGCACGCCAGGGGAGCAATCAGCCCCAGCATTTT. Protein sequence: CATSARQGSNQPQHF. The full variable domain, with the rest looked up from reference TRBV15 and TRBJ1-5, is DAMVIQNPRYQVTQFGKPVTLSCSQTLNHNVMYWYQQKSSQAPKLLFHYYDKDFNNEADTPDNFQSRRPNTSFCFLDIRSPGLGDTAMYLCATSARQGSNQPQHFGDGTRLSIL.

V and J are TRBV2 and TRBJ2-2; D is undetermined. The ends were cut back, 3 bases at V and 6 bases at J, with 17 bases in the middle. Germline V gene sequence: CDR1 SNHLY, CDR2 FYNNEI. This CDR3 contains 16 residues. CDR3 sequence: CASSEGPAAAAGELFF. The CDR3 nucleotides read TGTGCCAGCAGTGAGGGCCCCGCAGCCGCCGCCGGGGAGCTGTTTTTT.

CDR3 amino acids: CASTPPGSNEQYF. The CDR3 DNA reads as TGTGCCAGCACCCCTCCCGGGTCAAACGAGCAGTACTTC. V and J are TRBV6-6 and TRBJ2-7; D ambiguous. From germline, CDR1 is MNHNY and CDR2 SVGAGI (reference sequence). This CDR3 comprises 13 residues. V lost 7 bases, J lost 5 bases, and 15 bases lay in between.

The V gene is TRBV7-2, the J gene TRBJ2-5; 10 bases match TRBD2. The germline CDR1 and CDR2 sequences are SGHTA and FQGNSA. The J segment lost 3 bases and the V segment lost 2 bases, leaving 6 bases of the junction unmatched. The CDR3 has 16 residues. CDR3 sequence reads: CASSLRVAGGKETQYF. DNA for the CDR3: TGTGCCAGCAGCTTAAGGGTAGCGGGAGGAAAAGAGACCCAGTACTTC.

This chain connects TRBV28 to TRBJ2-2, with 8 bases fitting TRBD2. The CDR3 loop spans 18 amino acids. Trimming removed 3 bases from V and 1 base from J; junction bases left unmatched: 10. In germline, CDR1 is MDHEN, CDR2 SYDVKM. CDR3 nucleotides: TGTGCCAGCAGTTTCGCTAGCGGGTACCTCCGGAACACCGGGGAGCTGTTTTTT. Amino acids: CASSFASGYLRNTGELFF.

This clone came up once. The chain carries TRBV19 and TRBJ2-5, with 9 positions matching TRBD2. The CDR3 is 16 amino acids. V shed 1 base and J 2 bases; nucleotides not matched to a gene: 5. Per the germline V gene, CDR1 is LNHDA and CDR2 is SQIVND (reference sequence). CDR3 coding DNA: TGTGCCAGTAGTATAGGACTAGCGGAGGGACAAGAGACCCAGTACTTC. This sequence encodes CASSIGLAEGQETQYF.

The DNA for the CDR3 is TGTGCCAGCATTCTCGACAGGGGCGCCGAGCAGTACTTC. Protein: CASILDRGAEQYF. The rearrangement joins TRBV11-2 to TRBJ2-7; 8 bases agree with TRBD1. There are 13 residues in the CDR3. V shed 7 bases, J shed 6 bases, and the junction held 8 bases outside the gene matches. Germline assignment: CDR1 SGHAT and CDR2 FQNNGV.

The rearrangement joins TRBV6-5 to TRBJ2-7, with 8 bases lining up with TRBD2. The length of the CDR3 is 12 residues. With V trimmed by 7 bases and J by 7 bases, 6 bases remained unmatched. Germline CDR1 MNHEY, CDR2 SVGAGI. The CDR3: CASTRGGGEQYF. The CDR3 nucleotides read TGTGCCAGCACCCGGGGGGGCGGAGAGCAGTACTTC.

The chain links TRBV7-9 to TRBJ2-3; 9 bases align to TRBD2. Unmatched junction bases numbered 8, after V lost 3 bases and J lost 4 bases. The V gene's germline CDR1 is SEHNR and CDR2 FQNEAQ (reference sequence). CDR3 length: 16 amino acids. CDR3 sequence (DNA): TGTGCCAGCAGCTTTCGTGCGGGAGGGGACGCAGATACGCAGTATTTT. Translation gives CASSFRAGGDADTQYF.

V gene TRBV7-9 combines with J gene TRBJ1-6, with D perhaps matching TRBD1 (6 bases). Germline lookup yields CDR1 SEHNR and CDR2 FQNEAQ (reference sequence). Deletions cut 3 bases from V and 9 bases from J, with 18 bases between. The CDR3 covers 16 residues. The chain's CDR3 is CASSFQGQSGRSPLHF. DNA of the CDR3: TGTGCCAGCAGCTTCCAGGGGCAGTCGGGGCGTTCACCCCTCCACTTT. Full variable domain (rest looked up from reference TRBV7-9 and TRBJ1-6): DTGVSQNPRHKITKRGQNVTFRCDPISEHNRLYWYRQTLGQGPEFLTYFQNEAQLEKSRLLSDRFSAERPKGSFSTLEIQRTEQGDSAMYLCASSFQGQSGRSPLHFGNGTRLTVT.